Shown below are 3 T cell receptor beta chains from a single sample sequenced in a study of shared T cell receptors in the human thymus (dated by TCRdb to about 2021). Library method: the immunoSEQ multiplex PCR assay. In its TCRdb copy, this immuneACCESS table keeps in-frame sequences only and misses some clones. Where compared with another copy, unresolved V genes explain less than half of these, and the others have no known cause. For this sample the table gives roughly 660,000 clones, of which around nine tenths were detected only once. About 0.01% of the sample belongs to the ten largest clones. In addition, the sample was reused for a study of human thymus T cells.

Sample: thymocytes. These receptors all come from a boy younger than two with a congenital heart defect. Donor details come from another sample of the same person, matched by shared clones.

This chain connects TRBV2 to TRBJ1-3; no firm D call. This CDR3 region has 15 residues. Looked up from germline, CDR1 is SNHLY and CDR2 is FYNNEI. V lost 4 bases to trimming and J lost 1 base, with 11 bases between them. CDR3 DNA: TGTGCCAGCAGTGGAGGAAAAAGGTCTGGAAACACCATATATTTT. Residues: CASSGGKRSGNTIYF. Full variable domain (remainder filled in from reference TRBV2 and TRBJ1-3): EPEVTQTPSHQVTQMGQEVILRCVPISNHLYFYWYRQILGQKVEFLVSFYNNEISEKSEIFDDQFSVERPDGSNFTLKIRSTKLEDSAMYFCASSGGKRSGNTIYFGEGSWLTVV.

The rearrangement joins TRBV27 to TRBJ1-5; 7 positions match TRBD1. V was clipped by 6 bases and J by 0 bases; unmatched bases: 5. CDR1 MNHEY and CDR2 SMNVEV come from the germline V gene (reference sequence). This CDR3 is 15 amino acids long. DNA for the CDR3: TGTGCCAGCAGCCGAGACAGGGTTAGCAATCAGCCCCAGCATTTT. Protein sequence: CASSRDRVSNQPQHF.

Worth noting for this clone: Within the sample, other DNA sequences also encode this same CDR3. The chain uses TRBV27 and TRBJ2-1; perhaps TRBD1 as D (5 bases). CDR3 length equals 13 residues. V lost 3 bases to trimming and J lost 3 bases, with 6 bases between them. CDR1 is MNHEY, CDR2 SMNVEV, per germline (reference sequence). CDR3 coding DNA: TGTGCCAGCAGTTTTACAGGCTACAATGAGCAGTTCTTC. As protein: CASSFTGYNEQFF.